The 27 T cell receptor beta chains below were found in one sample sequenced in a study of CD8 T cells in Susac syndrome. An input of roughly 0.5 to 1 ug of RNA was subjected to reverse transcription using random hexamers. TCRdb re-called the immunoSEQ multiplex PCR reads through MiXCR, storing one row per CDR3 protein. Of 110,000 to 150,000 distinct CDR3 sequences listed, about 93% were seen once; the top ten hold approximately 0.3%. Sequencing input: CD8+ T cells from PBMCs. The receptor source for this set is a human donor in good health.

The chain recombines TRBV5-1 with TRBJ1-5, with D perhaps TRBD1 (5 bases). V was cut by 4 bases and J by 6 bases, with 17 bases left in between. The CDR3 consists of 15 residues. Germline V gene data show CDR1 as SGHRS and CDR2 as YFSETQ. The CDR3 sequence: CASSRTPGESQPQHF. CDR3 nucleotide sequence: TGCGCCAGCAGCCGGACACCCGGAGAGAGTCAGCCCCAGCATTTT. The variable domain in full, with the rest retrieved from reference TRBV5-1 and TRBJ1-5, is KAGVTQTPRYLIKTRGQQVTLSCSPISGHRSVSWYQQTPGQGLQFLFEYFSETQRNKGNFPGRFSGRQFSNSRSEMNVSTLELGDSALYLCASSRTPGESQPQHFGDGTRLSIL.

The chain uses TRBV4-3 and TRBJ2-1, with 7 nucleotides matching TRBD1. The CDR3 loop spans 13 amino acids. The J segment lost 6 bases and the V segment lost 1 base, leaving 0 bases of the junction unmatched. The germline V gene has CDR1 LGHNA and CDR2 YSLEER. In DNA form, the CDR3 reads TGCGCCAGCAGCCAAGCAGGGGGCAATGAGCAGTTCTTC. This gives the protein CASSQAGGNEQFF.

CDR3 region: CASSLVQGAENEQFF. CDR3 in DNA: TGTGCCAGCAGCTTAGTGCAGGGGGCAGAAAATGAGCAGTTCTTC. J is TRBJ2-1 and V is TRBV7-9, with 8 bases lining up with TRBD1. V was clipped by 1 base and J by 7 bases; unmatched bases: 6. Germline CDR1 and CDR2: SEHNR and FQNEAQ (reference sequence). The CDR3 is 15 residues long.

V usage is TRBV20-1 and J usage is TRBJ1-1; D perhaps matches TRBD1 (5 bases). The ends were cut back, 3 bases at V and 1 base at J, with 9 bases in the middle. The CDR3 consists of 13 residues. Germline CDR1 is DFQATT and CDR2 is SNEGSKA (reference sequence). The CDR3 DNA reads TGCAGTGCTAGGGGGACTCGGAACACTGAAGCTTTCTTT. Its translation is CSARGTRNTEAFF.

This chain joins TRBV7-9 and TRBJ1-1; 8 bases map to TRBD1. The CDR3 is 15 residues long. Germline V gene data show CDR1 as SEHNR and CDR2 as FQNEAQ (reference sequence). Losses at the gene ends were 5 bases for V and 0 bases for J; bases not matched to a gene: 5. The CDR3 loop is CASSPTQGVNTEAFF. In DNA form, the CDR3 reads TGTGCCAGCAGCCCGACACAGGGGGTGAACACTGAAGCTTTCTTT.

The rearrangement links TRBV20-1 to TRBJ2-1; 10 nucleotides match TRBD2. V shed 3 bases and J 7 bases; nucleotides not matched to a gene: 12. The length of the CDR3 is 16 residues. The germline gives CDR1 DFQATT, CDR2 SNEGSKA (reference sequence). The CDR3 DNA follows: TGCAGTGCTAGGGTCTGGCTAGCGGGAGAATCGAATGAGCAGTTCTTC. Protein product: CSARVWLAGESNEQFF.

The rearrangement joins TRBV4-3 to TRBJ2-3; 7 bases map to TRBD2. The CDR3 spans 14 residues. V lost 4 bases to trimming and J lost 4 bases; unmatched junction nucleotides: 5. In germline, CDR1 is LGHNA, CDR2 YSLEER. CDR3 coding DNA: TGCGCCAGCAGCCTATCTAGCGGAGCAGATACGCAGTATTTT. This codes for CASSLSSGADTQYF.

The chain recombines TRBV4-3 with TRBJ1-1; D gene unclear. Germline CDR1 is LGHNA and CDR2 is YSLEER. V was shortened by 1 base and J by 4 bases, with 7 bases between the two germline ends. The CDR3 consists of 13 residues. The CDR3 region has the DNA TGCGCCAGCAGCCAAGTAGGGTTCACTGAAGCTTTCTTT. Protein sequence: CASSQVGFTEAFF.

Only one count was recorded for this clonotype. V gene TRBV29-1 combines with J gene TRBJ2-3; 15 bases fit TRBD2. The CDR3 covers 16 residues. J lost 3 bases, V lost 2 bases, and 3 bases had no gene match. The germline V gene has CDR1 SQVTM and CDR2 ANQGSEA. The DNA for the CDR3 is TGCAGCGTTGAACTGGGACTAGCGGGAGGAACAGATACGCAGTATTTT. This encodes CSVELGLAGGTDTQYF.

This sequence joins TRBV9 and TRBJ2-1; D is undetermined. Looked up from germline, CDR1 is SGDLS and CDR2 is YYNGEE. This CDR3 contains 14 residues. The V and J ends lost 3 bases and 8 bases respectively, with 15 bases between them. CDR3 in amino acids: CASSANPGHDEQFF. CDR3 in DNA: TGTGCCAGCAGCGCAAACCCGGGCCACGATGAGCAGTTCTTC.

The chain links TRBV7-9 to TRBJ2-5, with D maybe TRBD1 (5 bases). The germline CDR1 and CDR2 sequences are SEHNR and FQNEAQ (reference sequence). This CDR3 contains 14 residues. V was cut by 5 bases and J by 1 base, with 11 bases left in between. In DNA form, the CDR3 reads TGTGCCAGCAGCCCTCCCCAGGGCCAAGAGACCCAGTACTTC. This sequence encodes CASSPPQGQETQYF. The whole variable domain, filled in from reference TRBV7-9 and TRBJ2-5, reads DTGVSQNPRHKITKRGQNVTFRCDPISEHNRLYWYRQTLGQGPEFLTYFQNEAQLEKSRLLSDRFSAERPKGSFSTLEIQRTEQGDSAMYLCASSPPQGQETQYFGPGTRLLVL.

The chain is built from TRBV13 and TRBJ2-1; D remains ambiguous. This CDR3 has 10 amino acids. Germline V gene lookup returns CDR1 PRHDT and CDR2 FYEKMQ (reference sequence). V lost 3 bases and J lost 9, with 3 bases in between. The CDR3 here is CASSFTEQFF. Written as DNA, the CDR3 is TGTGCCAGCAGCTTTACTGAGCAGTTCTTC.

CDR3 bases: TGCGCCAGCAGCCAAGAACAGGGGCTAGGCGGGGAGCTGTTTTTT. Protein sequence: CASSQEQGLGGELFF. The rearrangement joins TRBV4-3 to TRBJ2-2; the match to TRBD1 covers 7 bases. Trimming took 0 bases from V and 7 from J; bases not matched to a gene: 5. The CDR3 covers 15 residues. CDR1 LGHNA and CDR2 YSLEER come from the germline V gene.

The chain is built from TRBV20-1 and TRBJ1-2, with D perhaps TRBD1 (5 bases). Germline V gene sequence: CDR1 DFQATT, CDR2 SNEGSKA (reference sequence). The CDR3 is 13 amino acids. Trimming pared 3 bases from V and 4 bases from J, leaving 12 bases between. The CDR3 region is CSASPGRTYGYTF. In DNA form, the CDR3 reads TGCAGTGCTAGTCCGGGACGGACCTATGGCTACACCTTC.

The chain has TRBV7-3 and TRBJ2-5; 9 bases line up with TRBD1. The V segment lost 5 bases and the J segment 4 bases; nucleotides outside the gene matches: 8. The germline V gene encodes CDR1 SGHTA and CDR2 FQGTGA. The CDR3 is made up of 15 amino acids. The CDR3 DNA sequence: TGTGCCAGCAGCGACGGGACAGGGTCGGTAGAGACCCAGTACTTC. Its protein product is CASSDGTGSVETQYF.

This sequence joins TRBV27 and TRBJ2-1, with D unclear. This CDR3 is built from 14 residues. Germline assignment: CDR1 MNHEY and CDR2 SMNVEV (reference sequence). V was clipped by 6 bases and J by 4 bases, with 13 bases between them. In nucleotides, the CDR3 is TGTGCCAGCAGCTTCGTTTTTGAATACAATGAGCAGTTCTTC. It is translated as CASSFVFEYNEQFF.

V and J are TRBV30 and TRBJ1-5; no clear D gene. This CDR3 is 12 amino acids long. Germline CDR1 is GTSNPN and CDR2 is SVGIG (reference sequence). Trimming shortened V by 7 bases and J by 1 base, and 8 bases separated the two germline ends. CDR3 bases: TGTGCCTATAGGGAGAGCAATCAGCCCCAGCATTTT. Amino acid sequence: CAYRESNQPQHF.

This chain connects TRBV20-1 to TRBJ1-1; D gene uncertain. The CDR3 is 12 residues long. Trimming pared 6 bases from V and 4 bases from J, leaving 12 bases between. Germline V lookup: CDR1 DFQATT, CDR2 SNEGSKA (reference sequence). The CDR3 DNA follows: TGCAGTGCAGATGCGGGAGGCACTGAAGCTTTCTTT. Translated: CSADAGGTEAFF.

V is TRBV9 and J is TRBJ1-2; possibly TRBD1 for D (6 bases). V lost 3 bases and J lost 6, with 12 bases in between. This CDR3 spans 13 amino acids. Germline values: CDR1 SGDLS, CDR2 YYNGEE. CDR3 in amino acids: CASSAGTGHGYTF. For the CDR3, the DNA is TGTGCCAGCAGCGCCGGCACAGGGCATGGCTACACCTTC.

CDR3 in amino acids: CASSVPKQGPGNEQFF. CDR3 in DNA: TGTGCCAGCAGCGTCCCGAAACAGGGGCCGGGTAATGAGCAGTTCTTC. This chain connects TRBV9 to TRBJ2-1; 7 bases are shared with TRBD1. Trimming at V came to 2 bases and at J to 7 bases, leaving 12 bases not matched to a gene. CDR1 and CDR2 from the germline V gene are SGDLS and YYNGEE. The CDR3 runs 16 residues.

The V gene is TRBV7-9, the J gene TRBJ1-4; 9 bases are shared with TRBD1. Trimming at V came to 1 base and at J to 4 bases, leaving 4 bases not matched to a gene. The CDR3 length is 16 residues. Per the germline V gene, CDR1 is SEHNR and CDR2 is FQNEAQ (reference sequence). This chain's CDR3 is CASSLGGQGSNEKLFF. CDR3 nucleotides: TGTGCCAGCAGCTTAGGGGGACAGGGAAGTAATGAAAAACTGTTTTTT.

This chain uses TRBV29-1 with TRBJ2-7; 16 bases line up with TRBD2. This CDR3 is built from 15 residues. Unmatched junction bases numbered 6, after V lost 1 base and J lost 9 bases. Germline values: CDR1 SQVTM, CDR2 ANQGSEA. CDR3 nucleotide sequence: TGCAGCGTTGAAGGATCAGGGACTAGCGGGAGGGCGCAGTACTTC. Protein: CSVEGSGTSGRAQYF.

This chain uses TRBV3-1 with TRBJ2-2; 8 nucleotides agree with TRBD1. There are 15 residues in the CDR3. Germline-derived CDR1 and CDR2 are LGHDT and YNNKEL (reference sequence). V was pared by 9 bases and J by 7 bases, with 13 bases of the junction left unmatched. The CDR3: CASSPGQGLNGELFF. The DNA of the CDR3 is TGTGCCAGTTCTCCCGGACAGGGACTGAACGGGGAGCTGTTTTTT.

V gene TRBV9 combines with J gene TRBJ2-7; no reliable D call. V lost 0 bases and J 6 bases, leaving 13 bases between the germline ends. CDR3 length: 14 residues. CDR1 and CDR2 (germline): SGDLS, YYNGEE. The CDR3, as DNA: TGTGCCAGCAGCGTAGGGGGTCTCGTCGGCGAGCAGTACTTC. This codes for CASSVGGLVGEQYF.

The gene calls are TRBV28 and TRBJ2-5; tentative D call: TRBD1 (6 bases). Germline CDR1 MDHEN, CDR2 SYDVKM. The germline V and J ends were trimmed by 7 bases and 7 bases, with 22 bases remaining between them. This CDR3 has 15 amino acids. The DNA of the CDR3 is TGTGCCAGCACCGACTCCGGGACACTCGACCGGACCCAGTACTTC. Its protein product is CASTDSGTLDRTQYF.

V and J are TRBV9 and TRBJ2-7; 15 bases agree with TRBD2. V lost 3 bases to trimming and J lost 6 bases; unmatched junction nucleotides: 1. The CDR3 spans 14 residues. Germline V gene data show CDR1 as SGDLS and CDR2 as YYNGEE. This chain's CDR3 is CASSAGLAGGEQYF. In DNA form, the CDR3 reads TGTGCCAGCAGCGCGGGACTAGCGGGAGGCGAGCAGTACTTC.

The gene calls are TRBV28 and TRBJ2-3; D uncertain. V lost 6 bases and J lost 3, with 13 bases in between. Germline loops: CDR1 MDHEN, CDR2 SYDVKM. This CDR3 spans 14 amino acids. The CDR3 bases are TGTGCCAGCAGCCCGACACTCACTACAGATACGCAGTATTTT. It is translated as CASSPTLTTDTQYF.